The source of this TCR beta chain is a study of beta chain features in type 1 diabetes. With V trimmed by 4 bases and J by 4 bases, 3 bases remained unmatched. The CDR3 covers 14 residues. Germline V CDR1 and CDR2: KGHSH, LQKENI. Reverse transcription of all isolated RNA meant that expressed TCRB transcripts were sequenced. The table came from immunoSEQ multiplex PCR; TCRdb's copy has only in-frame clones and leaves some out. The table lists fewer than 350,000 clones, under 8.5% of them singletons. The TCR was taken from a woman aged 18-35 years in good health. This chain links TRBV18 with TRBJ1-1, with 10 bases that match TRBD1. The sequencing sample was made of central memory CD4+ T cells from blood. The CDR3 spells CASSLGQGITEAFF. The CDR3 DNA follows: TGTGCCAGCTCACTGGGACAGGGGATCACTGAAGCTTTCTTT.